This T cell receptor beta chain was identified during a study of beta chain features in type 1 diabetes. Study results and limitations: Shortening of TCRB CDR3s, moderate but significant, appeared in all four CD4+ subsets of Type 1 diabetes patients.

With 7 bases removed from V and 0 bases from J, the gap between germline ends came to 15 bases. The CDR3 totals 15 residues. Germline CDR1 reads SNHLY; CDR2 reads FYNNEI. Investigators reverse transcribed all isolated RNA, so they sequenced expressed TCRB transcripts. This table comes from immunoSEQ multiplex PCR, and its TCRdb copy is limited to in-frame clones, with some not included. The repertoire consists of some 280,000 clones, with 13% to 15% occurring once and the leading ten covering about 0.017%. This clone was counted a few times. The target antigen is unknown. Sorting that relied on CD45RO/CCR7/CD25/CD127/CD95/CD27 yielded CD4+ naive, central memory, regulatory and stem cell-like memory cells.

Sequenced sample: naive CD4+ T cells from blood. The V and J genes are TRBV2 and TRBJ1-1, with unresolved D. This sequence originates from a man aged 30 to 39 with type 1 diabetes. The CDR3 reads CASTKGRTVNTEAFF. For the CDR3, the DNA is TGTGCCAGCACCAAAGGCAGGACTGTGAACACTGAAGCTTTCTTT.